These 16 T cell receptor beta chains were all obtained from the same sample, sequenced in a study of cytomegalovirus exposure and HLA in healthy donors. PCR used 60 Vbeta primers and 13 Jbeta primers. Libraries were prepared by immunoSEQ multiplex PCR; TCRdb keeps only in-frame clonotypes and omits some of them. This repertoire shows about 220,000 clones, roughly 82% found once; its top ten account for around 6%. Sequenced material: PBMCs. The receptors stem from a man aged 35 to 55 in good health and CMV-seropositive.

The V call is TRBV6-1, the J call TRBJ2-1; 13 bases line up with TRBD2. This CDR3 has 16 residues. Germline V gene data show CDR1 as MNHNS and CDR2 as SASEGT. V lost 4 bases, J lost 8 bases, and 8 bases stayed unmatched. CDR3 residues: CASSGGLAGPNHEQFF. In DNA form, the CDR3 reads TGTGCCAGCAGTGGGGGACTAGCGGGACCGAACCATGAGCAGTTCTTC.

This chain connects TRBV9 to TRBJ2-5; D may be TRBD1 (6 bases). Germline values: CDR1 SGDLS, CDR2 YYNGEE. Trimming removed 3 bases at V and 1 base at J, with 16 bases between. This CDR3 has 16 amino acids. In nucleotides, the CDR3 is TGTGCCAGCAGCGCGGCCGGCAGGGGCCCCCAAGAGACCCAGTACTTC. It codes for CASSAAGRGPQETQYF. The whole variable domain, remainder taken from reference TRBV9 and TRBJ2-5, is DSGVTQTPKHLITATGQRVTLRCSPRSGDLSVYWYQQSLDQGLQFLIQYYNGEERAKGNILERFSAQQFPDLHSELNLSSLELGDSALYFCASSAAGRGPQETQYFGPGTRLLVL.

The CDR3 region has the DNA TGTGCCAGCAGAAGATACAGGGACACTGAAGCTTTCTTT. Translating gives CASRRYRDTEAFF. The J gene is TRBJ1-1, the V gene TRBV27; D may be TRBD1 (6 bases). The CDR3 is 13 residues long. V was trimmed by 6 bases and J by 3 bases, leaving 11 bases between them. Looked up from germline, CDR1 is MNHEY and CDR2 is SMNVEV (reference sequence).

This clone showed up just once. The CDR3 region is CASSQPGTGTYEQYF. The CDR3 DNA reads as TGTGCCAGCAGCCAGCCCGGGACAGGGACCTACGAGCAGTACTTC. J is TRBJ2-7 and V is TRBV6-6; 9 positions agree with TRBD1. With 6 bases clipped from V and 2 bases from J, the junction kept 8 bases outside the gene matches. The CDR3 runs 15 residues. Germline V CDR1 and CDR2: MNHNY, SVGAGI (reference sequence).

Comments on this clone: This sample also contains other DNA sequences that code for the same CDR3. The CDR3: CAWSRGTDTQYF. The CDR3 bases are TGTGCCTGGAGTCGGGGCACAGATACGCAGTATTTT. This chain connects TRBV30 to TRBJ2-3; D unresolved. The germline CDR1 and CDR2 sequences are GTSNPN and SVGIG (reference sequence). V gave up 2 bases and J gave up 1 base, with 4 bases separating them. CDR3 length equals 12 residues.

The chain uses TRBV27 and TRBJ1-2, with D unclear. Between the trimmed V and J ends, which lost 0 bases and 5 bases, there was a span of 10 bases. Germline CDR1 and CDR2: MNHEY and SMNVEV (reference sequence). This CDR3 comprises 14 residues. The CDR3 region is CASSLSGTWYGYTF. CDR3 DNA: TGTGCCAGCAGTTTATCGGGCACCTGGTATGGCTACACCTTC.

The chain uses TRBV25-1 and TRBJ2-1; TRBD1 matches at 7 bases. Germline V gives CDR1 MGHDK, CDR2 SYGVNS. This CDR3 has 15 amino acids. V shed 4 bases and J 2 bases; nucleotides not matched to a gene: 5. CDR3 DNA: TGTGCCAGCAGTGCGGTAGGGGGCCCCTACAATGAGCAGTTCTTC. Its protein product is CASSAVGGPYNEQFF.

The chain employs TRBV27 and TRBJ2-3; tentative D call: TRBD2 (6 bases). This CDR3 region has 16 residues. The V gene's germline CDR1 is MNHEY and CDR2 SMNVEV (reference sequence). The V and J ends lost 0 bases and 2 bases respectively, with 12 bases between them. CDR3 coding DNA: TGTGCCAGCAGTTTATCTGTGGGACTTACCACAGATACGCAGTATTTT. Translating gives CASSLSVGLTTDTQYF.

This chain joins TRBV6-6 and TRBJ1-5; tentatively, D is TRBD1 (5 bases). Germline lookup yields CDR1 MNHNY and CDR2 SVGAGI (reference sequence). CDR3 length: 16 amino acids. V was cut by 5 bases and J by 0 bases, with 14 bases left in between. CDR3: CASSKGQGNSNQPQHF. Here the CDR3 DNA reads TGTGCCAGCAGTAAAGGTCAGGGAAATAGCAATCAGCCCCAGCATTTT.

This rearrangement joins TRBV7-9 to TRBJ2-1; no clear D gene. This CDR3 has 10 residues. The ends were cut back, 4 bases at V and 9 bases at J, with 4 bases in the middle. In germline, CDR1 is SEHNR, CDR2 FQNEAQ (reference sequence). The CDR3: CASSSVEQFF. For the CDR3, the DNA is TGTGCCAGCAGCTCCGTTGAGCAGTTCTTC.

The chain is built from TRBV18 and TRBJ2-1; tentative D call: TRBD2 (6 bases). The CDR3 spans 14 residues. Germline assignment: CDR1 KGHSH and CDR2 LQKENI. The V gene lost 6 bases and the J gene lost 1 base, with 10 bases spanning the gap. CDR3: CASSPGDSYNEQFF. CDR3 DNA: TGTGCCAGCTCGCCGGGGGATTCCTACAATGAGCAGTTCTTC.

The chain carries TRBV19 and TRBJ1-1, with 8 bases fitting TRBD1. This CDR3 is 13 amino acids long. The ends lost 3 bases at V and 11 bases at J; junction bases unmatched: 8. Germline lookup yields CDR1 LNHDA and CDR2 SQIVND (reference sequence). The CDR3 DNA reads as TGTGCCAGTAGTATCATGCCGACAGGGGTGGCTTTCTTT. Residues: CASSIMPTGVAFF.

The chain combines TRBV5-1 with TRBJ1-2; 8 nucleotides line up with TRBD1. The CDR3 has 14 residues. The trim removed 2 bases at V and 8 bases at J, leaving 8 bases unmatched. CDR1 and CDR2 (germline): SGHRS, YFSETQ. The CDR3: CASSLDRGSEGYTF. The DNA for the CDR3 is TGCGCCAGCAGCTTAGACAGGGGAAGTGAGGGCTACACCTTC. Full variable domain (missing parts from reference TRBV5-1 and TRBJ1-2): KAGVTQTPRYLIKTRGQQVTLSCSPISGHRSVSWYQQTPGQGLQFLFEYFSETQRNKGNFPGRFSGRQFSNSRSEMNVSTLELGDSALYLCASSLDRGSEGYTFGSGTRLTVV.

This sequence joins TRBV18 and TRBJ2-2, with TRBD1 matching 9 bases. The J segment lost 5 bases and the V segment lost 4 bases, leaving 8 bases of the junction unmatched. The CDR3 extends over 16 amino acids. Germline V gene data show CDR1 as KGHSH and CDR2 as LQKENI. The CDR3 protein is CASSQLSGTGTGELFF. The CDR3 nucleotides read TGTGCCAGCTCACAACTATCCGGGACAGGGACCGGGGAGCTGTTTTTT.

This chain connects TRBV23-1 to TRBJ2-7; possible D gene TRBD1, 5 bases. TRBV23-1 is filed as an ORF, its function uncertain. The V and J ends lost 2 bases and 6 bases respectively, with 11 bases between them. This CDR3 spans 13 amino acids. CDR3 sequence reads: CASSQQGLSEQYV. The CDR3 coding sequence is TGCGCCAGCAGTCAACAGGGCTTGAGCGAGCAGTACGTC.

The gene calls are TRBV4-2 and TRBJ2-7, with D perhaps matching TRBD1 (6 bases). Germline V CDR1 and CDR2: LGHNA, YNFKEQ. Trimming removed 0 bases from V and 2 bases from J, with 20 bases in between. There are 18 residues in the CDR3. The CDR3 sequence is CASSQEYPKQGVPYEQYV. In nucleotides, the CDR3 is TGTGCCAGCAGCCAAGAATACCCAAAACAGGGAGTCCCCTACGAGCAGTACGTC.